A selection of T cell receptor beta chains follows, all from one sample in a study of patients and donors after allogeneic stem cell transplantation. TCRdb reanalysed the RT-PCR reads using MiXCR and keeps one entry per CDR3 protein. The sample gives 400,000 to 450,000 distinct CDR3 sequences, 16% of which show up once; 6.5% to 7.5% is in the top ten. The specimen was blood, either unsorted or a sorted T cell fraction (not recorded which). These TCRs come from a human donor who was either an allogeneic HSCT recipient or a stem cell or donor lymphocyte infusion donor (not recorded which). It is not recorded whose cells these are; they may come from a transplant donor. Both conserved end residues are part of each CDR3. A D gene is named only where the DNA matches it firmly. Size is omitted from some rows. Given values are once, few, many or a class for expanded clones.

abundance	v_gene	j_gene	d_gene	CDR3nt	CDR3aa
.	TRBV7-6	TRBJ2-5	.	TGTGCCAGCAGCTTAGTAGGGGGGAGAGAGACCCAGTACTTC	CASSLVGGRETQYF
.	TRBV4-1	TRBJ1-3	TRBD1	TGCGCCAGCAGCCACCGACATGACAGGGAAAAGAACACCATATATTTT	CASSHRHDREKNTIYF
few	TRBV4-1	TRBJ2-5	.	TGCGCCAGCAGCCGTCTCACCGGGATGTTGGAGACCCAGTACTTC	CASSRLTGMLETQYF
.	TRBV10-3	TRBJ1-2	.	TGTGCCATCAGTGAACGGCGGGGGACAAACTATGGCTACACCTTC	CAISERRGTNYGYTF
few	TRBV6-1	TRBJ2-5	.	TGTGCCAGCAGTGAAGGAGTTATGAGGTACCAAGAGACCCAGTACTTC	CASSEGVMRYQETQYF
many	TRBV11-2	TRBJ2-1	TRBD2	TGTGCCAGCAGCCCCCCACTAGCGGGAGTCCTCAATGAGCAGTTCTTC	CASSPPLAGVLNEQFF
few	TRBV29-1	TRBJ2-3	.	TGCAGCGTTGAAGGACTAGGTGGAGATACGCAGTATTTT	CSVEGLGGDTQYF
.	TRBV21-1	TRBJ2-3	.	TGTGCCAGCAACAAGCCCGGGATCTCTTGCACAGATACGCAGTATTTT	CASNKPGISCTDTQYF
few	TRBV28	TRBJ2-4	.	TGTGCCAGCAGTTTTTCTGGGACCATAGCCAAAAACATTCAGTACTTC	CASSFSGTIAKNIQYF
few	TRBV15	TRBJ1-5	TRBD1	TGTGCCACCAGCAGGCACACAGGGGGTAGCAATCAGCCCCAGCATTTT	CATSRHTGGSNQPQHF
.	TRBV6-1	TRBJ1-5	.	TGTGCCAGCACCTCCGGAAGGGGGATCAATCAGCCCCAGCATTTT	CASTSGRGINQPQHF
few	TRBV7-9	TRBJ2-3	.	TGTGCCAGCAGCCCCCGAGGGGCCGCTGGTGCAGATACGCAGTATTTT	CASSPRGAAGADTQYF
many	TRBV2	TRBJ2-5	.	TGTGCCAGCAGTGATTGGGAGACCCAGTACTTC	CASSDWETQYF